This T cell receptor beta chain was recorded in a study of blood T cell repertoires in COVID-19. Repertoires were generated with immunoSEQ multiplex PCR, while TCRdb's copy carries only in-frame clones and drops some. The data contain 150,000 to 200,000 clones, more than 80% of them seen just once; the ten biggest clones take up 11%. This receptor was identified in a human donor in a cohort sampled during active COVID-19. The source material was peripheral blood.

The chain's CDR3 is CASSVFRTPPEQFF. CDR3 coding DNA: TGTGCCAGCAGTGTATTCCGGACTCCCCCTGAGCAGTTCTTC. V and J are TRBV6-4 and TRBJ2-1; possibly TRBD2 for D (5 bases). The CDR3 is made up of 14 amino acids. The germline gives CDR1 MRHNA, CDR2 SNTAGT. V was trimmed by 4 bases and J by 9 bases, leaving 16 bases between them.